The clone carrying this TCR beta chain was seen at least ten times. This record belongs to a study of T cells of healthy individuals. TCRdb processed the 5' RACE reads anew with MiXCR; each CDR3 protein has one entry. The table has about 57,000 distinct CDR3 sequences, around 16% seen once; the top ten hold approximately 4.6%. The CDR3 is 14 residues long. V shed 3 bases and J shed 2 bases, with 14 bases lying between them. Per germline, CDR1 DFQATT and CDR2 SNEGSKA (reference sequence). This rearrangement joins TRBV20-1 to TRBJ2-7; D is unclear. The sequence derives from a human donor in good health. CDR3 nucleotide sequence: TGCAGTGCTAGGGAGTTAAAGGCCACCTACGAGCAGTACTTC. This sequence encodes CSARELKATYEQYF.